This T cell receptor beta chain was observed in a study of T cells in Graves' hyperthyroidism and ophthalmopathy. This clonotype occurred many times. Deletions cut 8 bases from V and 3 bases from J, with 16 bases between. This CDR3 contains 14 residues. Per germline, CDR1 LGHDT and CDR2 YNNKEL (reference sequence). Template material for amplifying TCR beta CDR3 regions consisted of RNA transcripts. In the first-round RT-PCR of the TCR CDR3, the HTBI primer set was used. TCRdb re-called the multiplex PCR reads with MiXCR, one entry per CDR3 protein. The repertoire consists of about 210,000 distinct CDR3 sequences, with approximately 17% occurring once and the leading ten covering around 50%.

The V and J genes are TRBV3-1 and TRBJ2-5; the D gene is possibly TRBD1 (5 bases). The sequenced sample was blood. This TCR came from a middle-aged man with Graves' hyperthyroidism. As DNA, the CDR3 is TGTGCCAGCGCCCGGCAGGGCAGGGAAGAGACCCAGTACTTC. Translated, it gives CASARQGREETQYF.